This T cell receptor (beta chain) was documented in a study of identical twins. Study-level results: The study reached conclusions through statistical analysis that was cross-sectional, not following the same donors. Model-predicted out-of-frame TCR alpha sharing fell below observed values in monozygotic twins. Out-of-frame alpha sequences shared by twins showed excess low generation probability. Out-of-frame beta sequences exhibited a weaker degree of excess twin sharing.

In this sample, this clonotype turned up a few times. Its antigen is undetermined. Via MiXCR, TCRdb re-called the 5' RACE reads, giving one row per CDR3 protein. The sample consists of approximately 670,000 distinct CDR3 sequences, approximately 6% of them appearing once. The specimen was naive T cells sorted from blood. This receptor was taken from a young man in good health.

DNA for the CDR3: TGTGCCAGCTATACTTCGGGAGGGAGGGGCGTCAATGAGCAGTTCTTC. Amino acid sequence: CASYTSGGRGVNEQFF. The rearrangement uses TRBV27 and TRBJ2-1; TRBD2 matches at 8 bases. The CDR3 covers 16 residues. Germline lookup yields CDR1 MNHEY and CDR2 SMNVEV (reference sequence). V shed 8 bases, J shed 6 bases, and the junction held 15 bases outside the gene matches.